This T cell receptor beta chain stems from a study of T cell responses to AZD1222 COVID-19 vaccine (dated by TCRdb to the early 2020s). About the full investigation: AZD1222 recipients given second doses at about 4 weeks or at about 12 weeks were pooled, since spike-specific TCR depth and breadth were not found to differ between the two schedules. TCR sequencing covered some 250 trial participants: 207 given two doses of AZD1222 and about 26 given two doses of MenACWY control vaccine. Enrollment into the trials was organized by age into subgroups of 18-55, 56-69 and 70-plus years, and those subgroups contained about 150, 27 and 61 TCR-sequenced participants, respectively. Overall study outcomes, separate from this receptor: Vaccine-associated CD4 TCRs spanned the whole spike protein, with dominant responses in regions 160-218 and 743-854. Nearly half of unique spike-specific TCRs reportedly recognized epitopes outside regions mutated in the B.1.351 and B.1.1.7 variants. A significant rise in spike-specific TCR breadth and depth was observed after two AZD1222 doses relative to day 0 and relative to MenACWY recipients. Participants were mostly white British, with more females than males. The authors suggested clonal diversity may have been underestimated. In the small 56-69-year group, the increase in depth fell short of significance, most likely because of low power. No day 14 peak-response samples were available, so repertoires were characterized only after the peak T cell response. Conclusions about previously exposed vaccinees are limited because only a handful of AZD1222 recipients were SARS-CoV-2 seropositive at baseline.

In the case of this clone: Its antigen target is currently unknown. A junction boundary mismatches the germline segment, possibly from a read error.

The CDR3 regions of human TCRbeta chains were analyzed by immunosequencing. The study's processing was this. Repertoire TCRs were checked for matches against a reference library of SARS-CoV-2-specific TCRs that had been generated using the MIRA antigen-specificity platform. Breadth meant the fraction of unique TCRs that were SARS-CoV-2-associated, whereas depth meant the fraction of total T cells that were SARS-CoV-2-associated. Each spike-specific TCR was assigned to its reactive spike region and to a CD4 or CD8 class using the MIRA data. Log10-transformed breadth and depth values were compared by one-way ANOVA with Sidak's multiple comparisons tests. TCRdb provides this immuneACCESS table in a form limited to in-frame rearrangements. Some clones are lacking; in checked studies, under half of them reflect an unresolved V gene, and why the rest are absent is not known. Clonal size and the V and J genes are those of that table, whereas D and trimming came from the DNA. The sample yields about 150,000 clones; 80% to 90% were counted once. Around 8% of the sample is held by the ten biggest clonotypes.

The CDR3 goes from the cysteine to the phenylalanine over 13 residues. Only CDR3 DNA is held: 39 bases, read in frame from base 1. For CDR1 and CDR2, the germline V gene lists ENHRY and SYGVKD. The label giving this sample's time point can be read as: baseline before first vaccination. Samples from vaccinated people were obtained from the UK trials COV001 and COV002, which included a single-blind randomized controlled phase 2/3 trial of AZD1222 (ChAdOx1 nCoV-19) in healthy adults. Trial participant PBMC samples were collected at day 0 and day 28 after the second dose for TCRbeta chain sequencing. Recombination connected TRBV10-3 to TRBJ2-7; the D gene lacks a confident call. This sample comprised peripheral blood, obtained on day 0 of AZD1222 vaccination. The receptor comes from an adult in good health. At the DNA level, the sequence is TGTGCCATCAGTGAGGGCACCACCTACGGGCAGTACTTC. This codes for CAISEGTTYGQYF.